This is a list of T cell receptor beta chains from one sample in a study of T cells after yellow fever vaccination. TCRdb itself ran the 5' RACE reads through MiXCR, one entry per CDR3 protein. The table lists 610,000 or so distinct CDR3 sequences, roughly an eighth of them singletons. This material consisted of PBMCs, taken on the day of the yellow fever booster vaccination. The source of these receptors is a man aged 25-40 years who received the YFV17D yellow fever vaccine. Each CDR3 is given with its conserved first and last residue. The order of the fields is clone size, D gene, V gene, J gene, CDR3 DNA, CDR3 protein. A D gene is named only where the DNA matches it firmly. Rows may omit the clone size; those that give it use once, few, many or a size class.

clone size: .; D gene: TRBD1; V gene: TRBV7-9; J gene: TRBJ1-5; CDR3 DNA: TGTGCCAGCAGCGAGACAGGGGCCAATCAGCCCCAGCATTTT; CDR3 protein: CASSETGANQPQHF
clone size: few; D gene: TRBD2; V gene: TRBV4-2; J gene: TRBJ2-7; CDR3 DNA: TGTGCCAGCAGCCAAGTTGGAACGAGCGGGAGCTCCTACGAGCAGTACTTC; CDR3 protein: CASSQVGTSGSSYEQYF
clone size: few; D gene: TRBD1; V gene: TRBV6-1; J gene: TRBJ1-1; CDR3 DNA: TGTGCCAGCAGATGGGACAGCTACACTGAAGCTTTCTTT; CDR3 protein: CASRWDSYTEAFF
clone size: few; D gene: .; V gene: TRBV7-3; J gene: TRBJ2-5; CDR3 DNA: TGTGCCAGCAGCTTAACCCCGAGTTCTTGGGAACCCCAGTACTTC; CDR3 protein: CASSLTPSSWEPQYF
clone size: .; D gene: TRBD1; V gene: TRBV19; J gene: TRBJ1-5; CDR3 DNA: TGTGCCAGTAGTGTACCCGGGACAGGGGGCAATCAGCCCCAGCATTTT; CDR3 protein: CASSVPGTGGNQPQHF
clone size: .; D gene: .; V gene: TRBV14; J gene: TRBJ2-5; CDR3 DNA: TGTGCCAGCAGCTGGACCGGGATTGGGGTAGGGACCCAGTACTTC; CDR3 protein: CASSWTGIGVGTQYF
clone size: few; D gene: TRBD1; V gene: TRBV5-1; J gene: TRBJ2-7; CDR3 DNA: TGCGCCAGCAGCTGGGGACAGGACTCCTACGAGCAGTACTTC; CDR3 protein: CASSWGQDSYEQYF
clone size: .; D gene: .; V gene: TRBV12-3/TRBV12-4; J gene: TRBJ1-2; CDR3 DNA: TGTGCCAGCAGTTTAGCGCTGGGAGGGGCGAGGGGCTACACCTTC; CDR3 protein: CASSLALGGARGYTF
clone size: .; D gene: .; V gene: TRBV9; J gene: TRBJ2-6; CDR3 DNA: TGTGCCAGCGCTGGGGCCAACGTCCTGAGGGGAACTACCGTCCTGACTTTC; CDR3 protein: CASAGANVLRGTTVLTF
clone size: few; D gene: .; V gene: TRBV20-1; J gene: TRBJ2-5; CDR3 DNA: TGCAGTGCTAGATACGGGGAGACCCAGTACTTC; CDR3 protein: CSARYGETQYF
clone size: .; D gene: .; V gene: TRBV6-5; J gene: TRBJ2-5; CDR3 DNA: TGTGCCAGCAGTTACTCTCTCGATAAAGAGACCCAGTACTTC; CDR3 protein: CASSYSLDKETQYF
clone size: .; D gene: .; V gene: TRBV5-6; J gene: TRBJ1-6; CDR3 DNA: TGTGCCAGCAGCTTCAATGTCGGCGATTCACCCCTCCACTTT; CDR3 protein: CASSFNVGDSPLHF
clone size: .; D gene: TRBD1; V gene: TRBV9; J gene: TRBJ1-2; CDR3 DNA: TGTGCCAGCAGCGAACGGGGACAGGTATTTTCTGGCTACACCTTC; CDR3 protein: CASSERGQVFSGYTF
clone size: .; D gene: TRBD2; V gene: TRBV20-1; J gene: TRBJ2-1; CDR3 DNA: TGCAGTGCTCGAACTAGCGGGAGAAACAATGAGCAGTTCTTC; CDR3 protein: CSARTSGRNNEQFF
clone size: few; D gene: .; V gene: TRBV15; J gene: TRBJ1-3; CDR3 DNA: TGTGCCACCAGCAGGTTTGGGGGCTCTGGAAACACCATATATTTT; CDR3 protein: CATSRFGGSGNTIYF
clone size: few; D gene: .; V gene: TRBV7-9; J gene: TRBJ1-2; CDR3 DNA: TGTGCCAGCAGCTCTAACGGTCCTGGCTACACCTTC; CDR3 protein: CASSSNGPGYTF
clone size: few; D gene: .; V gene: TRBV7-6; J gene: TRBJ1-2; CDR3 DNA: TGTGCCAGCAGCTCACTTGGGGCAGGGGCGGCTAACTATGGCTACACCTTC; CDR3 protein: CASSSLGAGAANYGYTF
clone size: many; D gene: .; V gene: TRBV12-3/TRBV12-4; J gene: TRBJ1-3; CDR3 DNA: TGTGCCAGCACACGAAGCTCTGGAAACACCATATATTTT; CDR3 protein: CASTRSSGNTIYF
clone size: .; D gene: .; V gene: TRBV13; J gene: TRBJ2-2; CDR3 DNA: TGTGCCAGCAGCCCTCGTCTACTTGGTTGGACCGGGGAGCTGTTTTTT; CDR3 protein: CASSPRLLGWTGELFF
clone size: many; D gene: TRBD1; V gene: TRBV14; J gene: TRBJ1-1; CDR3 DNA: TGTGCCAGCAGCCTACAGGGGTTGAAAACTTTCTTT; CDR3 protein: CASSLQGLKTFF
clone size: .; D gene: TRBD2; V gene: TRBV7-2; J gene: TRBJ2-4; CDR3 DNA: TGTGCCAGCAGCTTAGTAGCGGGAGCCCTAGCCAAAAACATTCAGTACTTC; CDR3 protein: CASSLVAGALAKNIQYF
clone size: .; D gene: .; V gene: TRBV7-9; J gene: TRBJ2-3; CDR3 DNA: TGTGCCAGCACCCTGCCGGGGGGCCCGACAGATACGCAGTATTTT; CDR3 protein: CASTLPGGPTDTQYF
clone size: few; D gene: TRBD1; V gene: TRBV7-2; J gene: TRBJ2-1; CDR3 DNA: TGTGCCAGCAGACACGACAGGGAAGGCGACAATGAGCAGTTCTTC; CDR3 protein: CASRHDREGDNEQFF
clone size: .; D gene: TRBD1; V gene: TRBV6-5; J gene: TRBJ1-2; CDR3 DNA: TGTGCCACCAGGACAGGGTATTATGGCTACACCTTC; CDR3 protein: CATRTGYYGYTF
clone size: .; D gene: .; V gene: TRBV5-4; J gene: TRBJ1-4; CDR3 DNA: TGTGCCAGCAGCTTGGCGGAAAAAAGTGAAAAACTGTTTTTT; CDR3 protein: CASSLAEKSEKLFF
clone size: .; D gene: .; V gene: TRBV19; J gene: TRBJ2-2; CDR3 DNA: TGTGCCAGTAGTATGTGGGGGCCGAGGACCGGGGAGCTGTTTTTT; CDR3 protein: CASSMWGPRTGELFF
clone size: .; D gene: .; V gene: TRBV20-1; J gene: TRBJ2-3; CDR3 DNA: TGCAGTGCTAGTCCAGTGGGACGCACAGATACGCAGTATTTT; CDR3 protein: CSASPVGRTDTQYF
clone size: few; D gene: .; V gene: TRBV20-1; J gene: TRBJ2-5; CDR3 DNA: TGCAGTGCTAGAGACAATCTCGCCGAGACCCAGTACTTC; CDR3 protein: CSARDNLAETQYF
clone size: few; D gene: .; V gene: TRBV7-2; J gene: TRBJ2-3; CDR3 DNA: TGTGCCAGCAGCCCGCGAGCGACCTCAGATACGCAGTATTTT; CDR3 protein: CASSPRATSDTQYF
clone size: few; D gene: TRBD2; V gene: TRBV28; J gene: TRBJ2-7; CDR3 DNA: TGTGCCAGCACCGGACTAGCGGGAGCGTACTCCTACGAGCAGTACTTC; CDR3 protein: CASTGLAGAYSYEQYF
clone size: .; D gene: TRBD1; V gene: TRBV25-1; J gene: TRBJ2-7; CDR3 DNA: TGTGCCAGCAGAGACAGGGCAGGCTACGAGCAGTACTTC; CDR3 protein: CASRDRAGYEQYF
clone size: .; D gene: TRBD2; V gene: TRBV28; J gene: TRBJ2-1; CDR3 DNA: TGTGCCAGCAGTTTAGGGGGGACTAGCAATGAGCAGTTCTTC; CDR3 protein: CASSLGGTSNEQFF
clone size: few; D gene: .; V gene: TRBV20-1; J gene: TRBJ2-5; CDR3 DNA: TGCAGTGCTAGAACCATCCACACGGAACAAGAGACCCAGTACTTC; CDR3 protein: CSARTIHTEQETQYF
clone size: few; D gene: .; V gene: TRBV9; J gene: TRBJ1-1; CDR3 DNA: TGTGCCAGCAGCGCCGGGACTCACTCGGGCGCGAACACTGAAGCTTTCTTT; CDR3 protein: CASSAGTHSGANTEAFF
clone size: .; D gene: TRBD2; V gene: TRBV3-1; J gene: TRBJ2-1; CDR3 DNA: TGTGCCAGCAGCCCGCGTGCTAGCGGGATGGGGAATGAGCAGTTCTTC; CDR3 protein: CASSPRASGMGNEQFF
clone size: .; D gene: .; V gene: TRBV7-2; J gene: TRBJ2-7; CDR3 DNA: TGTGCCAGCAGCAGTATGGTGGACCCAACTACTCGCGAGCAGTACTTC; CDR3 protein: CASSSMVDPTTREQYF